These 23 T cell receptor beta chains were sequenced from one sample in a study of shared clonotypes between healthy human individuals. The naive CD8 subset, CD45RO-negative cells positively selected for CCR7, excluded terminally differentiated effector memory CD45RA+ cells. Repertoires were generated with immunoSEQ multiplex PCR, while TCRdb's copy carries only in-frame clones and drops some. The sample holds about 590,000 clones, around 95% seen once. The sample consisted of naive CD8+ T cells sorted from blood. These receptor sequences come from a young woman in good health.

This chain connects TRBV7-9 to TRBJ2-1; 7 bases agree with TRBD2. CDR3 size: 17 residues. Germline assignment: CDR1 SEHNR and CDR2 FQNEAQ (reference sequence). The trim removed 2 bases at V and 0 bases at J, leaving 7 bases unmatched. The CDR3 coding sequence is TGTGCCAGCAGCTTACTCTTGGCGGGGGACTCCTACAATGAGCAGTTCTTC. This codes for CASSLLLAGDSYNEQFF.

The chain carries TRBV5-5 and TRBJ1-5, with D tentatively TRBD1 (5 bases). The CDR3 spans 15 residues. Germline V gives CDR1 SGHKS, CDR2 YYEKEE (reference sequence). With 3 bases removed from V and 7 bases from J, the gap between germline ends came to 17 bases. CDR3 in amino acids: CASSSGATSHQPQHF. In DNA, the CDR3 is TGTGCCAGCAGCTCCGGGGCGACTTCCCACCAGCCCCAGCATTTT.

The rearrangement links TRBV30 to TRBJ1-5; a possible D gene is TRBD1 (5 bases). The length of the CDR3 is 13 residues. Trimming pared 2 bases from V and 3 bases from J, leaving 8 bases between. The germline gives CDR1 GTSNPN, CDR2 SVGIG (reference sequence). CDR3: CAWSLGLNQPQHF. CDR3 coding DNA: TGTGCCTGGAGTTTGGGGCTCAATCAGCCCCAGCATTTT.

The chain carries TRBV28 and TRBJ2-2, with 7 positions matching TRBD1. V shed 5 bases, J shed 5 bases, and the junction held 5 bases outside the gene matches. CDR1 and CDR2 from the germline V gene are MDHEN and SYDVKM. The CDR3 loop spans 14 amino acids. The CDR3 protein is CASSAQGETGELFF. The CDR3 DNA is TGTGCCAGCAGTGCTCAGGGGGAAACCGGGGAGCTGTTTTTT.

This clone was seen a single time. The J gene is TRBJ2-1, the V gene TRBV28, with unresolved D. V gave up 7 bases and J gave up 4 bases, with 8 bases separating them. Looked up from germline, CDR1 is MDHEN and CDR2 is SYDVKM. This CDR3 region has 12 residues. The CDR3 loop is CASTPDYNEQFF. The CDR3 coding sequence is TGTGCCAGCACCCCCGATTACAATGAGCAGTTCTTC. Complete variable domain (other parts from reference TRBV28 and TRBJ2-1): DVKVTQSSRYLVKRTGEKVFLECVQDMDHENMFWYRQDPGLGLRLIYFSYDVKMKEKGDIPEGYSVSREKKERFSLILESASTNQTSMYLCASTPDYNEQFFGPGTRLTVL.

On this clone itself: The same CDR3 is also encoded by other DNA sequences in this sample. V is TRBV6-5 and J is TRBJ1-1; no definite D call. CDR1 MNHEY and CDR2 SVGAGI come from the germline V gene. The germline V and J ends were trimmed by 0 bases and 1 base, with 3 bases remaining between them. CDR3 length equals 13 residues. The CDR3 DNA sequence: TGTGCCAGCAGTTACTCCACGAACACTGAAGCTTTCTTT. It encodes CASSYSTNTEAFF.

CDR3 protein: CASSFGQDYGYTF. The DNA for the CDR3 is TGTGCCAGCAGCTTCGGTCAGGACTATGGCTACACCTTC. The chain uses TRBV13 and TRBJ1-2, with D unclear. The V end lost 3 bases, the J end lost 3 bases, and 8 bases lay between the germline ends. Germline V gene sequence: CDR1 PRHDT, CDR2 FYEKMQ (reference sequence). The CDR3 totals 13 residues.

This rearrangement joins TRBV5-8 to TRBJ2-7, with TRBD1 as a possible D gene (6 bases). CDR1 SGHTS and CDR2 YDEGEE come from the germline V gene. The CDR3 runs to 14 residues. Trimming removed 1 base at V and 6 bases at J, with 14 bases between. This CDR3 reads CASSLYEGVGEQYF. Written as DNA, the CDR3 is TGTGCCAGCAGCTTGTATGAGGGGGTGGGCGAGCAGTACTTC.

This chain uses TRBV6-1 with TRBJ2-1; a weak D match, TRBD1 (6 bases). Trimming pared 4 bases from V and 9 bases from J, leaving 13 bases between. From germline, CDR1 is MNHNS and CDR2 SASEGT. The CDR3 loop spans 13 amino acids. In nucleotides, the CDR3 is TGTGCCAGCAGTGGACTTACAGGGTCTGAGCAGTTCTTC. This gives the protein CASSGLTGSEQFF.

Points on this clone: The sample holds other DNA sequences that translate to the same CDR3. V and J are TRBV5-4 and TRBJ2-7; 7 bases map to TRBD2. Trimming took 4 bases from V and 0 from J; bases not matched to a gene: 7. The CDR3 spans 15 residues. Germline V gives CDR1 SGHNT, CDR2 YYREEE (reference sequence). The DNA for the CDR3 is TGTGCCAGCAGCCTGGGGCTAGCGGACTCCTACGAGCAGTACTTC. Its translation: CASSLGLADSYEQYF.

The V call is TRBV28, the J call TRBJ2-7; TRBD2 agrees at 7 bases. From germline, CDR1 is MDHEN and CDR2 SYDVKM. The V and J ends lost 3 bases and 7 bases, in that order; junction bases with no gene match: 9. The CDR3 is 14 amino acids. The CDR3 spells CASSFEGGRREQYF. The CDR3 region has the DNA TGTGCCAGCAGTTTTGAGGGAGGGCGGCGAGAGCAGTACTTC.

This chain joins TRBV28 and TRBJ2-7, with TRBD2 matching 7 bases. Germline V gene lookup returns CDR1 MDHEN and CDR2 SYDVKM. The CDR3 covers 18 residues. The J segment lost 0 bases and the V segment lost 3 bases, leaving 14 bases of the junction unmatched. The CDR3 coding sequence is TGTGCCAGCAGTTTTAGGCTGGCGCTAGCGGAGAGCTCCTACGAGCAGTACTTC. This sequence encodes CASSFRLALAESSYEQYF. Combining the CDR3 with reference TRBV28 and TRBJ2-7 gives the whole variable domain DVKVTQSSRYLVKRTGEKVFLECVQDMDHENMFWYRQDPGLGLRLIYFSYDVKMKEKGDIPEGYSVSREKKERFSLILESASTNQTSMYLCASSFRLALAESSYEQYFGPGTRLTVT.

The chain joins TRBV5-1 to TRBJ1-1, with D hard to call. The germline V gene encodes CDR1 SGHRS and CDR2 YFSETQ. The CDR3 is 12 amino acids. V lost 0 bases and J lost 6, with 6 bases in between. For the CDR3, the DNA is TGCGCCAGCAGCTTGGACGGGCCTGAAGCTTTCTTT. Amino acids: CASSLDGPEAFF.

V and J are TRBV5-6 and TRBJ2-5, with TRBD1 matching over 9 bases. The J call may be wrong; the DNA end is better matched by TRBJ2-7. This CDR3 comprises 12 residues. Germline V lookup: CDR1 SGHDT, CDR2 YYEEEE. In DNA form, the CDR3 reads TGTGCCAGCAGCTGGGACAGGGTCGAGCAGTACTTC. This encodes CASSWDRVEQYF.

V and J are TRBV28 and TRBJ2-2, with D perhaps TRBD2 (5 bases). V was trimmed by 2 bases and J by 4 bases, leaving 8 bases between them. The CDR3 length is 14 residues. CDR1 and CDR2 (germline): MDHEN, SYDVKM. CDR3 DNA: TGTGCCAGCAGTTTACCAGGAGGCACCGGGGAGCTGTTTTTT. Its protein product is CASSLPGGTGELFF.

The V gene is TRBV2, the J gene TRBJ1-4; TRBD1 agrees at 8 bases. The length of the CDR3 is 17 residues. CDR1 and CDR2 from the germline V gene are SNHLY and FYNNEI. V was pared by 3 bases and J by 1 base, with 7 bases of the junction left unmatched. The chain's CDR3 is CASSDGSGGGTNEKLFF. The CDR3 DNA reads as TGTGCCAGCAGTGATGGGTCAGGGGGCGGAACTAATGAAAAACTGTTTTTT.

V usage is TRBV27 and J usage is TRBJ1-1; D remains unclear. Trimming took 5 bases from V and 3 from J, leaving 13 bases between them. There are 14 residues in the CDR3. The germline V gene encodes CDR1 MNHEY and CDR2 SMNVEV (reference sequence). This CDR3 reads CASSGRASDTEAFF. The DNA for the CDR3 is TGTGCCAGCAGTGGGAGGGCTTCGGACACTGAAGCTTTCTTT.

This sequence joins TRBV6-5 and TRBJ2-5; a weak D match, TRBD1 (5 bases). The last part of the DNA fits TRBJ2-7 better; the J call may be wrong. The CDR3 loop spans 11 amino acids. CDR1 MNHEY and CDR2 SVGAGI come from the germline V gene. The CDR3 region is CASSYGAEQYF. For the CDR3, the DNA is TGTGCCAGCAGTTACGGGGCCGAGCAGTACTTC.

This chain connects TRBV27 to TRBJ2-2, with D possibly TRBD1 on 6 matching bases. V lost 5 bases and J lost 3, with 13 bases in between. The CDR3 is made up of 15 amino acids. Looked up from germline, CDR1 is MNHEY and CDR2 is SMNVEV (reference sequence). CDR3 DNA sequence: TGTGCCAGCAGTGTGGACAGAACTTACACCGGGGAGCTGTTTTTT. The encoded protein is CASSVDRTYTGELFF.

The rearrangement uses TRBV9 and TRBJ1-2; TRBD1 matches at 9 bases. Germline CDR1 is SGDLS and CDR2 is YYNGEE. V lost 0 bases and J lost 8; bases outside the gene matches: 5. This CDR3 is 14 amino acids long. CDR3 sequence reads: CASSVDGTGHGYTF. CDR3 DNA: TGTGCCAGCAGCGTAGATGGGACAGGGCACGGCTACACCTTC.

DNA for the CDR3: TGTGCCAGCAGCAAGACTTTTAGCACAGATACGCAGTATTTT. This gives the protein CASSKTFSTDTQYF. The chain joins TRBV2 to TRBJ2-3; D gene unclear. This CDR3 spans 14 amino acids. V was trimmed by 6 bases and J by 0 bases, leaving 10 bases between them. CDR1 SNHLY and CDR2 FYNNEI come from the germline V gene.

This chain uses TRBV27 with TRBJ2-7; 12 bases fit TRBD2. CDR1 MNHEY and CDR2 SMNVEV come from the germline V gene (reference sequence). The trim removed 10 bases at V and 4 bases at J, leaving 5 bases unmatched. The CDR3 is 13 amino acids. As DNA, the CDR3 is TGTGCCACCCGACTAGCGGGAGAATACGAGCAGTACTTC. Protein: CATRLAGEYEQYF.

This rearrangement joins TRBV6-1 to TRBJ1-4, with D possibly matching TRBD1 (5 bases). The ends were cut back, 2 bases at V and 7 bases at J, with 14 bases in the middle. The germline V gene encodes CDR1 MNHNS and CDR2 SASEGT. The CDR3 runs 15 residues. The CDR3, as DNA: TGTGCCAGCAGTGAATTTGGGACGGGTACTGAAAAACTGTTTTTT. It codes for CASSEFGTGTEKLFF.